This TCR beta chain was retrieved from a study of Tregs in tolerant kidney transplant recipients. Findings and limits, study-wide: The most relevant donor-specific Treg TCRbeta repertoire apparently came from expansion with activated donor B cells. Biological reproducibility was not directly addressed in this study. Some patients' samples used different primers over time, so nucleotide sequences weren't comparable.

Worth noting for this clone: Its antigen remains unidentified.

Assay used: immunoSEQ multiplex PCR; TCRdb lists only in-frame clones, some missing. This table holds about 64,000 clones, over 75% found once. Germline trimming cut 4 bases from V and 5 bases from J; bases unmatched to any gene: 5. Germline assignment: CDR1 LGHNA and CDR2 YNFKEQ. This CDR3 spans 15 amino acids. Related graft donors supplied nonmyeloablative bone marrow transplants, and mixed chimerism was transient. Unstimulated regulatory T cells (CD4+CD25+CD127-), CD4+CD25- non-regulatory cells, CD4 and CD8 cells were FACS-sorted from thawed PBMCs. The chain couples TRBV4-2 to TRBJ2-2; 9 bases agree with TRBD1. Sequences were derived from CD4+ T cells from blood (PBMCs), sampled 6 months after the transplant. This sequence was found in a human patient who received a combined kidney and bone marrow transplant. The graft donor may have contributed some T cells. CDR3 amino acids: CASSPDRGSTGELFF. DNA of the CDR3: TGTGCCAGCAGCCCCGACAGGGGGTCTACCGGGGAGCTGTTTTTT.